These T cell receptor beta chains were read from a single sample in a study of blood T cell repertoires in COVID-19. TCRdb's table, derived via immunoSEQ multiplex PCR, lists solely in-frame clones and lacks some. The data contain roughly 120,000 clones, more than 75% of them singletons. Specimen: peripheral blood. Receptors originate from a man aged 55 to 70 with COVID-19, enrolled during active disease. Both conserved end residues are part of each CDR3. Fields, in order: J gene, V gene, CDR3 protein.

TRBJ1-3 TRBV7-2 CASSLAASGNTIYF
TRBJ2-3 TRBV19 CASSKGDSRDTQYF
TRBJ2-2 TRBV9 CASSVALAGFTGELFF
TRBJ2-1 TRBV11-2 CASSPLTSGPSDEQFF
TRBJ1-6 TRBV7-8 CASSGQGWGRYNSPLHF
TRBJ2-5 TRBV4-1 CASSQDGLAGEETQYF
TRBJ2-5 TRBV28 CASSPSTAQETQYF
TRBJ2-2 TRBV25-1 CASSGDRNPGELFF
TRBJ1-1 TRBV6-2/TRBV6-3 CASSYTVPGRAFF
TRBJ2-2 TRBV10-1 CASSPNTGELFF
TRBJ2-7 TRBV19 CASRGQAPYEQYF
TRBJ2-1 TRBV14 CASSQSGLGEQFF
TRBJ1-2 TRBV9 CASSGPGLEDYTF
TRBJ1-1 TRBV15 CATSGRRGLPEAFF
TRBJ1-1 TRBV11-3 CASSLDAGTEAFF